The clone carrying this T cell receptor (beta chain) was picked up a small number of times. Data came from immunoSEQ multiplex PCR; TCRdb stores just in-frame clones and leaves some out. Of 200,000 to 300,000 clones listed, approximately 86% were seen once; the top ten hold under 9%. The CDR3 totals 18 residues. Germline V gene sequence: CDR1 MGHDK, CDR2 SYGVNS. The junction had 13 bases not matched to a gene; V was cut back by 1 base and J by 3 bases. These data are taken from a study of blood T cell repertoires in COVID-19. The V and J genes are TRBV25-1 and TRBJ1-1, with 8 bases fitting TRBD1. This TCR came from a woman in her seventies with active or convalescent COVID-19. The sample was peripheral blood. This CDR3 is CASSESPRDRGSYTEAFF. CDR3 nucleotide sequence: TGTGCCAGCAGTGAATCGCCAAGAGACAGGGGATCTTACACTGAAGCTTTCTTT.